These 11 T cell receptor beta chains came from one sample sequenced in a study of T cells in Graves' hyperthyroidism and ophthalmopathy. Amplification targeted TCR beta CDR3 regions from RNA transcripts. Carried out on the TCR CDR3, a first-round RT-PCR used the HTBI primer set. TCRdb re-derived calls from the multiplex PCR reads in MiXCR, one entry per CDR3 protein. The profile shows more than 500,000 distinct CDR3 sequences, roughly 15% of them singletons. The source material was blood. Receptors originate from a woman between 40 and 55 years old with Graves' ophthalmopathy.

This chain connects TRBV25-1 to TRBJ2-2, with 8 bases aligning to TRBD2. There are 15 residues in the CDR3. V shed 5 bases, J shed 5 bases, and the junction held 7 bases outside the gene matches. The germline gives CDR1 MGHDK, CDR2 SYGVNS. The CDR3 sequence: CASSPTGGETGELFF. The CDR3 DNA sequence: TGTGCCAGCAGTCCAACGGGGGGGGAGACCGGGGAGCTGTTTTTT. Looking up the rest from reference TRBV25-1 and TRBJ2-2 gives the full variable domain: EADIYQTPRYLVIGTGKKITLECSQTMGHDKMYWYQQDPGMELHLIHYSYGVNSTEKGDLSSESTVSRIRTEHFPLTLESARPSHTSQYLCASSPTGGETGELFFGEGSRLTVL.

This clonotype was seen at least ten times. The V call is TRBV20-1, the J call TRBJ1-2; maybe TRBD1 (5 bases). The germline gives CDR1 DFQATT, CDR2 SNEGSKA (reference sequence). CDR3 length: 14 residues. With 6 bases removed from V and 6 bases from J, the gap between germline ends came to 20 bases. The CDR3 region is CSASRWESRDGYTF. CDR3 DNA sequence: TGCAGTGCCTCCAGATGGGAGTCCAGGGATGGCTACACCTTC.

Only a few counts were recorded for this clonotype. The chain employs TRBV5-4 and TRBJ1-1; 10 positions agree with TRBD1. Germline trimming cut 4 bases from V and 6 bases from J; bases unmatched to any gene: 9. The CDR3 runs to 15 residues. The germline V gene encodes CDR1 SGHNT and CDR2 YYREEE (reference sequence). CDR3 coding DNA: TGTGCCAGCAGCATAGACAGGGGGCTCACCGCTGAAGCTTTCTTT. Translating it yields CASSIDRGLTAEAFF.

In its sample, this clonotype was seen a few times. The rearrangement uses TRBV19 and TRBJ2-7; 8 positions match TRBD1. There are 14 residues in the CDR3. The junction had 8 bases not matched to a gene; V was cut back by 3 bases and J by 7 bases. Germline loops: CDR1 LNHDA, CDR2 SQIVND (reference sequence). CDR3: CASSIDRGPWEQYF. The CDR3 coding sequence is TGTGCCAGTAGTATTGACAGGGGTCCGTGGGAGCAGTACTTC.

At least ten counts were recorded for this clonotype. The J gene is TRBJ2-7, the V gene TRBV5-5; D unresolved. Germline assignment: CDR1 SGHKS and CDR2 YYEKEE (reference sequence). The CDR3 has 13 residues. V was shortened by 4 bases and J by 1 base, with 9 bases between the two germline ends. CDR3 in DNA: TGTGCCAGCAGCAACTTAATATCCTACGAGCAGTACTTC. It specifies CASSNLISYEQYF.

This clonotype showed up many times. The chain has TRBV30 and TRBJ1-5; TRBD1 might be the D (5 bases). Germline V gives CDR1 GTSNPN, CDR2 SVGIG (reference sequence). The CDR3 spans 17 residues. V was cut by 1 base and J by 3 bases, with 19 bases left in between. CDR3 nucleotide sequence: TGTGCCTGGAGTGGGGCCCGGGGCCCCGACTCCAATCAGCCCCAGCATTTT. The encoded protein is CAWSGARGPDSNQPQHF. The variable domain in full, completed from reference TRBV30 and TRBJ1-5, reads SQTIHQWPATLVQPVGSPLSLECTVEGTSNPNLYWYRQAAGRGLQLLFYSVGIGQISSEVPQNLSASRPQDRQFILSSKKLLLSDSGFYLCAWSGARGPDSNQPQHFGDGTRLSIL.

This clonotype was found a few times. V usage is TRBV20-1 and J usage is TRBJ2-7; 7 nucleotides agree with TRBD2. With 0 bases clipped from V and 7 bases from J, the junction kept 3 bases outside the gene matches. The V gene's germline CDR1 is DFQATT and CDR2 SNEGSKA (reference sequence). This CDR3 comprises 12 residues. Here the CDR3 reads CSARELGGEQYF. CDR3 bases: TGCAGTGCTAGAGAGCTGGGGGGGGAGCAGTACTTC.

This clonotype has ten or more counts. The CDR3 bases are TGTGCCAGCATCCAACCTGGGGCAGATACGCAGTATTTT. It encodes CASIQPGADTQYF. This chain joins TRBV6-2 or TRBV6-3 and TRBJ2-3; D unresolved. The V gene's germline CDR1 is MNHEY and CDR2 SVGEGT. The CDR3 is made up of 13 amino acids. V was clipped by 7 bases and J by 4 bases, with 12 bases between them.

This clonotype appeared many times. The rearrangement links TRBV28 to TRBJ1-1; D is undetermined. The CDR3 extends over 13 amino acids. Germline-derived CDR1 and CDR2 are MDHEN and SYDVKM. Trimming cost V 4 bases and J 4 bases, with 10 bases left between them. Here the CDR3 reads CASSSRVITEAFF. The CDR3 DNA reads as TGTGCCAGCAGTTCCAGAGTAATCACTGAAGCTTTCTTT.

This clonotype was detected many times. V usage is TRBV3-1 and J usage is TRBJ1-1, with D tentatively TRBD1 (5 bases). The CDR3 extends over 13 amino acids. Germline V gene data show CDR1 as LGHDT and CDR2 as YNNKEL (reference sequence). Trimming removed 2 bases at V and 5 bases at J, with 9 bases between. CDR3 DNA: TGTGCCAGCAGCCAATGGGGGAGTACTGAAGCTTTCTTT. It codes for CASSQWGSTEAFF.

This clonotype appeared many times. V is TRBV9 and J is TRBJ1-1; no firm D call. Germline CDR1 is SGDLS and CDR2 is YYNGEE. V was clipped by 3 bases and J by 4 bases, with 10 bases between them. This CDR3 comprises 13 residues. In nucleotides, the CDR3 is TGTGCCAGCAGCGCCTCGGGATCCACTGAAGCTTTCTTT. Amino acids: CASSASGSTEAFF.